This is a list of T cell receptor beta chains from one sample in a study of T cells in Graves' hyperthyroidism and ophthalmopathy. In TCRdb, the multiplex PCR reads were re-called with MiXCR into one record per CDR3 protein. The table records fewer than 650,000 distinct CDR3 sequences, 14% of them present only once. Source material: blood. Every receptor here comes from a middle-aged woman with Graves' hyperthyroidism. Both conserved end residues are part of each CDR3. The D gene is left open where the match is weak. The listing skips clone size in some rows; elsewhere it reads once, few, many or a size class.

d_call: NA; clone_size: few; j_call: TRBJ2-3; v_call: TRBV19; cdr3_aa: CASSIDGAADTQYF
d_call: NA; clone_size: many; j_call: TRBJ1-4; v_call: TRBV10-3; cdr3_aa: CAISESAGGNEKLFF
d_call: TRBD1; clone_size: many; j_call: TRBJ2-1; v_call: TRBV6-1; cdr3_aa: CASSPLQGARNEQFF
d_call: TRBD2; clone_size: NA; j_call: TRBJ2-7; v_call: TRBV7-9; cdr3_aa: CASSPSGGLAGYEQYF
d_call: TRBD1; clone_size: few; j_call: TRBJ2-7; v_call: TRBV14; cdr3_aa: CASSGQVYEQYF
d_call: NA; clone_size: many; j_call: TRBJ1-5; v_call: TRBV5-1; cdr3_aa: CASSLLGNSDQPQHF
d_call: TRBD1; clone_size: few; j_call: TRBJ2-2; v_call: TRBV2; cdr3_aa: CASSKDRVGAGELFF
d_call: TRBD1; clone_size: many; j_call: TRBJ1-1; v_call: TRBV6-1; cdr3_aa: CASSWDSLSSTEAFF
d_call: NA; clone_size: many; j_call: TRBJ1-1; v_call: TRBV6-1; cdr3_aa: CASSEALGLNTEAFF
d_call: NA; clone_size: many; j_call: TRBJ1-1; v_call: TRBV18; cdr3_aa: CASSSRTERSTEAFF
d_call: TRBD1; clone_size: many; j_call: TRBJ1-1; v_call: TRBV28; cdr3_aa: CASSRTQGATLNTEAFF
d_call: NA; clone_size: many; j_call: TRBJ2-7; v_call: TRBV6-2/TRBV6-3; cdr3_aa: CASSHMDLAYEQYF
d_call: NA; clone_size: NA; j_call: TRBJ2-1; v_call: TRBV30; cdr3_aa: CAWTKGREYNEQFF
d_call: TRBD1; clone_size: many; j_call: TRBJ1-2; v_call: TRBV7-2; cdr3_aa: CASSSLGGGYGYTF
d_call: NA; clone_size: NA; j_call: TRBJ1-1; v_call: TRBV3-1; cdr3_aa: CASSPSRGGTEAFF
d_call: TRBD1; clone_size: few; j_call: TRBJ1-5; v_call: TRBV5-6; cdr3_aa: CASSRTGANQPQHF
d_call: TRBD2; clone_size: few; j_call: TRBJ2-2; v_call: TRBV3-1; cdr3_aa: CASSQLGAGVHTGELFF
d_call: TRBD2; clone_size: many; j_call: TRBJ2-7; v_call: TRBV2; cdr3_aa: CASTREEPTTYEQYF
d_call: TRBD2; clone_size: NA; j_call: TRBJ2-3; v_call: TRBV7-2; cdr3_aa: CASSHRLAGATDTQYF
d_call: TRBD1; clone_size: NA; j_call: TRBJ1-1; v_call: TRBV5-4; cdr3_aa: CASSLREDRVTEAFF
d_call: TRBD1; clone_size: many; j_call: TRBJ2-1; v_call: TRBV5-8; cdr3_aa: CASSTRPYTGGDYNEQFF
d_call: TRBD1; clone_size: few; j_call: TRBJ1-2; v_call: TRBV7-2; cdr3_aa: CASSPQSGTGVYGYTF
d_call: TRBD1; clone_size: many; j_call: TRBJ1-1; v_call: TRBV19; cdr3_aa: CASRDRGNKMNTEAFF
d_call: TRBD2; clone_size: many; j_call: TRBJ2-1; v_call: TRBV9; cdr3_aa: CASSVATTGGRGNEQFF
d_call: TRBD1; clone_size: few; j_call: TRBJ1-1; v_call: TRBV6-5; cdr3_aa: CASSSTGGLAFF
d_call: NA; clone_size: many; j_call: TRBJ1-1; v_call: TRBV30; cdr3_aa: CAWNVQINTEAFF
d_call: TRBD2; clone_size: many; j_call: TRBJ2-1; v_call: TRBV29-1; cdr3_aa: CSVLGTSGKGNEQFF
d_call: NA; clone_size: many; j_call: TRBJ2-1; v_call: TRBV30; cdr3_aa: CAWSVQRNYNEQFF
d_call: NA; clone_size: many; j_call: TRBJ2-5; v_call: TRBV28; cdr3_aa: CASSLSDWETQYF
d_call: NA; clone_size: NA; j_call: TRBJ2-3; v_call: TRBV10-3; cdr3_aa: CAISVADTQYF
d_call: NA; clone_size: NA; j_call: TRBJ2-7; v_call: TRBV18; cdr3_aa: CASSKRPYTTGVRVSHEQYF
d_call: NA; clone_size: few; j_call: TRBJ2-3; v_call: TRBV9; cdr3_aa: CASSLSSGHTDTQYF
d_call: NA; clone_size: many; j_call: TRBJ1-2; v_call: TRBV20-1; cdr3_aa: CSARDKTGSYGYTF
d_call: NA; clone_size: many; j_call: TRBJ2-7; v_call: TRBV6-1; cdr3_aa: CASSVLTYITYEQYF
d_call: TRBD2; clone_size: NA; j_call: TRBJ2-7; v_call: TRBV5-1; cdr3_aa: CASSVESGSSEQYF
d_call: TRBD1; clone_size: many; j_call: TRBJ1-5; v_call: TRBV6-5; cdr3_aa: CASSYERGRHGNQPQHF
d_call: TRBD2; clone_size: few; j_call: TRBJ2-3; v_call: TRBV20-1; cdr3_aa: CSVSGGGTDTQYF
d_call: TRBD1; clone_size: many; j_call: TRBJ2-5; v_call: TRBV2; cdr3_aa: CASGWTGAQETQYF
d_call: TRBD2; clone_size: NA; j_call: TRBJ2-2; v_call: TRBV27; cdr3_aa: CASSPGLARTTGELFF
d_call: TRBD2; clone_size: many; j_call: TRBJ2-7; v_call: TRBV11-2; cdr3_aa: CASSPCLAGDSCEQYF
d_call: TRBD1; clone_size: NA; j_call: TRBJ1-2; v_call: TRBV5-1; cdr3_aa: CASSLDRSRGYGYTF
d_call: NA; clone_size: many; j_call: TRBJ1-6; v_call: TRBV30; cdr3_aa: CAWSTAYSPLHF
d_call: NA; clone_size: few; j_call: TRBJ2-3; v_call: TRBV5-5; cdr3_aa: CASSLEGQSTDAQYF
d_call: TRBD1; clone_size: many; j_call: TRBJ1-6; v_call: TRBV12-3/TRBV12-4; cdr3_aa: CASSLATGESPLHF
d_call: NA; clone_size: many; j_call: TRBJ2-7; v_call: TRBV12-5; cdr3_aa: CASGLSRTPRVDEQYF
d_call: NA; clone_size: many; j_call: TRBJ2-1; v_call: TRBV2; cdr3_aa: CASSLLRSYNEQFF
d_call: NA; clone_size: many; j_call: TRBJ1-5; v_call: TRBV15; cdr3_aa: CATSRDREGGTPQHF
d_call: TRBD1; clone_size: many; j_call: TRBJ2-1; v_call: TRBV5-1; cdr3_aa: CASSNGQGINEQFF
d_call: NA; clone_size: many; j_call: TRBJ2-1; v_call: TRBV28; cdr3_aa: CASTEQVVHEQFF
d_call: NA; clone_size: NA; j_call: TRBJ1-2; v_call: TRBV4-1; cdr3_aa: CASSPIHGAEPYGYTF